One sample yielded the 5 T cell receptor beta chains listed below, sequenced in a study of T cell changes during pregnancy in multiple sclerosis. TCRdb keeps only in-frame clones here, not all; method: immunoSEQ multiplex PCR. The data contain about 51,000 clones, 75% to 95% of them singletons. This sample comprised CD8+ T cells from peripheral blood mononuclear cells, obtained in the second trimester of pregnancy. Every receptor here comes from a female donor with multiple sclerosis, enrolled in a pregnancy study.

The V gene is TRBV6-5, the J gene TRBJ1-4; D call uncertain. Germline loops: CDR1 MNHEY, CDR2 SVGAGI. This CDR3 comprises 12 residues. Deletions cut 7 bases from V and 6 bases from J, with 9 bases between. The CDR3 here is CASNPRDEKLFF. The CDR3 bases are TGTGCCAGCAACCCCCGGGATGAAAAACTGTTTTTT.

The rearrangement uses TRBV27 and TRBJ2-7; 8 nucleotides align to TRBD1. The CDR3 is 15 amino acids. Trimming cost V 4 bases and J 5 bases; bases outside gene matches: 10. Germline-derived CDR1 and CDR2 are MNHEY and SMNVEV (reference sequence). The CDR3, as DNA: TGTGCCAGCAGTTCGCTACAGGGGGATTTCGACGAGCAGTACTTC. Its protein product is CASSSLQGDFDEQYF.

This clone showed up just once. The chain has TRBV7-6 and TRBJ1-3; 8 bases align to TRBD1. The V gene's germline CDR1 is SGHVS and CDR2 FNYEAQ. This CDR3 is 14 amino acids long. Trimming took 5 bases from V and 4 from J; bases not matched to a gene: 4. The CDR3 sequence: CASSRTGSGNTIYF. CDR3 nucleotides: TGTGCCAGCAGCCGGACAGGGTCGGGAAACACCATATATTTT.

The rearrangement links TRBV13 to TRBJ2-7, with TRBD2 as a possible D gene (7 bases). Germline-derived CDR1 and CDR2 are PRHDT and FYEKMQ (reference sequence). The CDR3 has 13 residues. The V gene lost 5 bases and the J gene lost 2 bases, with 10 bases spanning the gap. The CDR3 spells CASSPGGPYEQYF. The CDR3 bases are TGTGCCAGCAGCCCCGGGGGGCCCTACGAGCAGTACTTC.

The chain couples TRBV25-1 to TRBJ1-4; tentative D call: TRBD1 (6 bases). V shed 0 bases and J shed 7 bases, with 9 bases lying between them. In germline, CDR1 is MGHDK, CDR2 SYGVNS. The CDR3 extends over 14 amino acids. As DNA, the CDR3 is TGTGCCAGCAGTGAATATGAGACAGGTGAAAAACTGTTTTTT. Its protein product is CASSEYETGEKLFF.